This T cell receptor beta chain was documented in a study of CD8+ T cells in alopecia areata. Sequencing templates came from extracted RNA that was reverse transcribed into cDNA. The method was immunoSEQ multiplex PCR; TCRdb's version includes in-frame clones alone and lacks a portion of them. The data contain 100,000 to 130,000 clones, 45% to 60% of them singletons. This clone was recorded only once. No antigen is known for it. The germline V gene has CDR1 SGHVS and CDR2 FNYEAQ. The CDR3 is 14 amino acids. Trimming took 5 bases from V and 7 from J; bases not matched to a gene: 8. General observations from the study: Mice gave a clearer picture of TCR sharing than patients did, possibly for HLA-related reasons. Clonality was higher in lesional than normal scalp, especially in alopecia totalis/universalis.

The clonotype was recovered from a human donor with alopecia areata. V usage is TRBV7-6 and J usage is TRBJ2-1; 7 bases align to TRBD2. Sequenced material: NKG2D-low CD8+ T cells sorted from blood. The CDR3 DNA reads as TGTGCCAGCAGCCCCGACATTAGCGGGAATGAGCAGTTCTTC. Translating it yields CASSPDISGNEQFF.